This TCR beta chain stems from a study of control samples from healthy donors and cancer patients. The CDR3 runs to 13 residues. CDR1 GTSNPN and CDR2 SVGIG come from the germline V gene (reference sequence). Trimming removed 5 bases at V and 3 bases at J, with 13 bases between. Sequencing used immunoSEQ multiplex PCR; TCRdb keeps in-frame clones, though not all of them. Among over 100,000 clones listed, 80% to 95% were seen once. The chain couples TRBV30 to TRBJ1-1, with D maybe TRBD1 (6 bases). This TCR was sampled from a man aged 40-55 years in good health. The sample taken for sequencing was blood. CDR3 sequence: CAWGQLIYTEAFF. The CDR3 DNA sequence: TGTGCCTGGGGACAGTTGATTTACACTGAAGCTTTCTTT.